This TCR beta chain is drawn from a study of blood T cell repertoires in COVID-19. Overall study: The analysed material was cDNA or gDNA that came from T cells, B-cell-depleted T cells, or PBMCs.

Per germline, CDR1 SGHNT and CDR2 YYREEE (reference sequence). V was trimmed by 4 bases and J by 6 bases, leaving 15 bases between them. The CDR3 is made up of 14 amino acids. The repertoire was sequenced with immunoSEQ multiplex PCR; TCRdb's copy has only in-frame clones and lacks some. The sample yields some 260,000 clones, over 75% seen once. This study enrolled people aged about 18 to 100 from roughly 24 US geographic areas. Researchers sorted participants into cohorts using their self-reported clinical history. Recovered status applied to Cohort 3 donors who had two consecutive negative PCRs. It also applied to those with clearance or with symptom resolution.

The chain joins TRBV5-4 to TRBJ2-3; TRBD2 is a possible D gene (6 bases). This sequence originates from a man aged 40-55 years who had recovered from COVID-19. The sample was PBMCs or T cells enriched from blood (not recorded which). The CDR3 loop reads CASSATPSGDTQYF. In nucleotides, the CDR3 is TGTGCCAGCAGCGCAACTCCGAGCGGGGATACGCAGTATTTT. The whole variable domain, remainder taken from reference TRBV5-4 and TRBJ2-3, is ETGVTQSPTHLIKTRGQQVTLRCSSQSGHNTVSWYQQALGQGPQFIFQYYREEENGRGNFPPRFSGLQFPNYSSELNVNALELDDSALYLCASSATPSGDTQYFGPGTRLTVL.